This TCR beta chain originates from a study of identical twins. Study-wide findings and caveats: With abundant cord blood beta clonotypes, insertions were fewer; memory repertoires showed no such pattern.

The V gene's germline CDR1 is DFQATT and CDR2 SNEGSKA (reference sequence). Trimming removed 6 bases at V and 2 bases at J, with 12 bases between. This CDR3 has 13 residues. A remark on this clonotype: Its specificity is not known.

A universal primer site was incorporated via template switching, and the cDNA contained unique molecular identifiers. TCRdb itself ran the 5' RACE reads through MiXCR, one entry per CDR3 protein. Of about 530,000 distinct CDR3 sequences in the sample, about 16% were seen once. Separately, the same data were catalogued under a study of yellow fever vaccine responses in identical twins.

Material: CD4+ T cells sorted from blood. The chain joins TRBV20-1 to TRBJ2-3; D remains ambiguous. The sequence was obtained from a woman between 18 and 30 years old in good health. This CDR3 reads CSAPSRHTDTQYF. CDR3 bases: TGCAGTGCCCCGTCAAGACACACAGATACGCAGTATTTT.